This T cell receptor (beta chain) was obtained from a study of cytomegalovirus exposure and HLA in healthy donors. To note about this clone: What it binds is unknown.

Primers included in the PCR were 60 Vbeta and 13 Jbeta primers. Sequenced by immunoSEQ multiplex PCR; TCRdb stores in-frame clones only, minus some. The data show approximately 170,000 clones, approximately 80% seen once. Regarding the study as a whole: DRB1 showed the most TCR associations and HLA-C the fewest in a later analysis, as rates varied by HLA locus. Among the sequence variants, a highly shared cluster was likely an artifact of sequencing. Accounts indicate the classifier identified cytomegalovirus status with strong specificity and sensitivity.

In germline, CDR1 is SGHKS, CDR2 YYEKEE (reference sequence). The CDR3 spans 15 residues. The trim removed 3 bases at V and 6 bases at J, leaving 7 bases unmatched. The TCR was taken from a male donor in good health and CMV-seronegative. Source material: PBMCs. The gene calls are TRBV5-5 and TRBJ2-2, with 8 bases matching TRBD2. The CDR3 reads CASSYGTRFAGELFF. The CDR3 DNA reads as TGTGCCAGCAGCTACGGGACTAGGTTCGCCGGGGAGCTGTTTTTT.